This TCR beta chain came from a study of Ad26.COV2.S vaccination and SARS-CoV-2 variants. Treatment given: over 15 received Ad26.COV2.S at low or high dose, single or two shots; roughly 5 received placebo; per-sample allocation not given. Material that was analyzed had been drawn on day 63 after the first vaccine or placebo injection. Repertoires were generated with immunoSEQ multiplex PCR, while TCRdb's copy carries only in-frame clones and drops some. The repertoire holds 350,000 to 550,000 clones, with roughly nine tenths as singletons. V gave up 3 bases and J gave up 10 bases; unmatched junction bases: 7. Per germline, CDR1 SNHLY and CDR2 FYNNEI. CDR3 length: 14 residues.

The sample here was peripheral blood, taken in a trial of Ad26.COV2.S vaccine versus placebo. The sequence came from a person aged 18-65 years who received the Ad26.COV2.S COVID-19 vaccine or a placebo. The chain recombines TRBV2 with TRBJ1-4; 8 bases map to TRBD1. This chain's CDR3 is CASSDRAGGGKLFF. The CDR3 DNA reads TGTGCCAGCAGTGATCGAGCAGGGGGCGGAAAACTGTTTTTT. Drawing the rest from reference TRBV2 and TRBJ1-4, the complete variable domain is EPEVTQTPSHQVTQMGQEVILRCVPISNHLYFYWYRQILGQKVEFLVSFYNNEISEKSEIFDDQFSVERPDGSNFTLKIRSTKLEDSAMYFCASSDRAGGGKLFFGSGTQLSVL.